What follows describes a single T cell receptor (beta chain). Its antigen is still unknown. The length of the CDR3 is 15 residues. The V gene end was trimmed by 0 bases and the J gene end by 6 bases; junction bases not matched to a gene: 6. Germline CDR1 reads SGDLS; CDR2 reads YYNGEE. The data originate from a study of cytomegalovirus exposure and HLA in healthy donors. Overall study results and limits: Across donors, most TCRs were seen rarely, yet some public ones were widespread.

With 60 Vbeta and 13 Jbeta primers, the PCR was carried out. The table came from immunoSEQ multiplex PCR; TCRdb's copy has only in-frame clones and leaves some out. The table records approximately 130,000 clones, around 85% of them present only once. The chain recombines TRBV9 with TRBJ1-2, with 9 bases identical to TRBD1. Sequencing was performed on PBMCs. This TCR came from a boy younger than 18 in good health and CMV-seronegative. CDR3 in DNA: TGTGCCAGCAGCGTAGGAAGTACAGGGGGCGATGGCTACACCTTC. It specifies CASSVGSTGGDGYTF.